Sequencing of this TCR beta chain was carried out in a study of blood T cell repertoires in COVID-19 (dated by TCRdb to the early 2020s). Regarding the complete study: Samples covering the acute and convalescent phases of COVID-19 were provided by collaborators in the United States, Italy and Spain. Where HLA class I and class II types were available, the types were taken from metadata supplied by the sample provider, not from assay-based typing. The repertoires were released in a freely available public database intended as a resource for research on the immune response to SARS-CoV-2. Nearly every sample came with metadata listing a de-identified subject ID, COVID-19 status, age in years and sex. Samples were obtained from the ongoing ImmuneRACE study (first 160 participants) and from over 1,000 subjects provided by 6 global collaborators. The material from the prospective study consisted of cDNA or gDNA derived from T cells, B-cell-depleted T cells, or PBMCs. Deeply sampled blood TCRbeta repertoires from subjects exposed to, actively infected with, or recovered from COVID-19 were included in the dataset. What the research found in general, with its limitations: The quantity of clinical and demographic metadata differed by source and by participant and was supplied without curation.

One collaborating source in Seattle enrolled patients while the patients were actively infected and followed the patients over time throughout the course of disease. Collaborating institutions collected whole blood in K2EDTA tubes following their own protocols. Collaborator samples were shipped for TCRbeta analysis as frozen whole blood, isolated PBMCs, or DNA extracted from either sample type. About this clone itself: Its antigen target is currently unknown. Per-base qualities were not stored, and no clone one base away is much larger.

TCRbeta CDR3 regions were amplified from genomic DNA by means of the immunoSEQ Assay, a bias-controlled multiplex PCR. The study's own analysis went as follows. Nucleated cell counts per sample were estimated from amplification of reference gene primers within the assay. Sequence reads were collapsed and filtered to measure the absolute abundance of every unique TCRbeta CDR3 rearrangement. For each sample, productive Simpson clonality was calculated by taking the square root of Simpson's diversity index across productive rearrangements. As stored in TCRdb, this immuneACCESS dataset retains in-frame rearrangements with V and J assigned. A fraction of the clones does not appear; measured against another copy, unresolved V genes explain less than half of the discrepancy, and the remainder lacks a known reason. That table furnishes V, J and clone size, whereas the DNA furnished D and trimming. This sample lists 100,000 to 150,000 clones; roughly four fifths were detected once. Approximately 17% of the sample belongs to the ten largest clones.

CDR1 LNHDA and CDR2 SQIVND are derived from the germline V gene (reference sequence). V is shortened by 5 bases, J by 0 bases, and the region joining them spans 14 bases. The CDR3 covers 15 residues, taking in both the cysteine and the phenylalanine. Only the CDR3 portion is preserved as DNA: 45 bases, with reading frame beginning at the first base. Here the chain combines TRBV19 and TRBJ2-7; TRBD1 is possibly the D segment (5 matching bases). Sequences were obtained from peripheral blood. The receptor was isolated from a young man with COVID-19, enrolled during active disease. The sequence in DNA is TGTGCCAGTAGTCTACAGGCCACAAGCTCCTACGAGCAGTACTTC. It codes for CASSLQATSSYEQYF.